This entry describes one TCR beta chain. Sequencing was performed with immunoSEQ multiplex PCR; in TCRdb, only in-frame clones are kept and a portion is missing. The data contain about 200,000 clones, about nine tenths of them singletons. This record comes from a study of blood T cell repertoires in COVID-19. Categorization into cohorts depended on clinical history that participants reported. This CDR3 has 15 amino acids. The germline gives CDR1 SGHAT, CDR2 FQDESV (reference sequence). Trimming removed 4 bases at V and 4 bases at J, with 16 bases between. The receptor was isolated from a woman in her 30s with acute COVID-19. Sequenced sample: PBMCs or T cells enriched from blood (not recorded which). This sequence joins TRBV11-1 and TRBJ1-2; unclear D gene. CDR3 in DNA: TGTGCCAGCAGCTCAGGAACCCTGGGAGTCTATGGCTACACCTTC. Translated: CASSSGTLGVYGYTF. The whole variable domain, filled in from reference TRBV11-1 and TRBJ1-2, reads EAEVAQSPRYKITEKSQAVAFWCDPISGHATLYWYRQILGQGPELLVQFQDESVVDDSQLPKDRFSAERLKGVDSTLKIQPAELGDSAMYLCASSSGTLGVYGYTFGSGTRLTVV.